One sample yielded the 31 T cell receptor beta chains listed below, sequenced in a study of cytomegalovirus exposure and HLA in healthy donors. The protocol was immunoSEQ multiplex PCR, while the TCRdb copy is restricted to in-frame clones and leaves out a portion. The sample has 90,000 or so clones; 75% to 90% are singletons. The sequencing sample was made of PBMCs. Source of these receptors: a man aged 18-30 years in good health and CMV-seropositive.

The CDR3 reads CASSLLSGGNTDTQYF. The CDR3 DNA reads TGTGCCAGCAGCTTATTGTCGGGAGGCAACACAGATACGCAGTATTTT. The gene calls are TRBV11-2 and TRBJ2-3; TRBD2 matches at 7 bases. The CDR3 sequence is 16 residues long. Looked up from germline, CDR1 is SGHAT and CDR2 is FQNNGV. Trimming at V came to 2 bases and at J to 2 bases, leaving 7 bases not matched to a gene.

This clone was found once. The chain uses TRBV11-2 and TRBJ2-7; 8 bases are shared with TRBD1. This CDR3 has 19 residues. Germline CDR1 and CDR2: SGHAT and FQNNGV. The V segment lost 5 bases and the J segment 4 bases; nucleotides outside the gene matches: 22. The CDR3 here is CASSTAGEWERQGHYEQYV. The CDR3 region has the DNA TGTGCCAGCAGCACCGCTGGCGAATGGGAGAGACAGGGGCATTACGAGCAGTACGTC.

The rearrangement uses TRBV4-2 and TRBJ1-1; D unresolved. Germline V gene data show CDR1 as LGHNA and CDR2 as YNFKEQ. V gave up 0 bases and J gave up 7 bases, with 9 bases separating them. CDR3 length equals 13 residues. CDR3 amino acids: CASSQDLVGEAFF. CDR3 sequence (DNA): TGTGCCAGCAGCCAAGATCTAGTAGGTGAAGCTTTCTTT.

This rearrangement joins TRBV25-1 to TRBJ2-7, with 9 bases matching TRBD1. In germline, CDR1 is MGHDK, CDR2 SYGVNS. Trimming took 7 bases from V and 4 from J; bases not matched to a gene: 8. The CDR3 totals 14 residues. The CDR3 DNA reads as TGTGCCAGCAAGGGTGACAGGGGGTTTTACGAGCAGTACTTC. Its translation: CASKGDRGFYEQYF.

The V gene is TRBV7-6, the J gene TRBJ2-2, with 7 nucleotides matching TRBD2. With V trimmed by 7 bases and J by 0 bases, 11 bases remained unmatched. The CDR3 has 17 amino acids. The V gene's germline CDR1 is SGHVS and CDR2 FNYEAQ. The CDR3 region has the DNA TGTGCCAGCACCTCCTATCGGCGGGAGACGAACACCGGGGAGCTGTTTTTT. Its protein product is CASTSYRRETNTGELFF.

The chain carries TRBV5-1 and TRBJ1-4, with a weak D call TRBD1 (5 bases). This CDR3 region has 16 residues. CDR1 is SGHRS and CDR2 is YFSETQ in the germline V gene. The V and J ends lost 2 bases and 5 bases respectively, with 16 bases between them. The CDR3 loop reads CASSFQPGLKNEKLFF. The CDR3 DNA reads as TGCGCCAGCAGCTTCCAACCGGGACTCAAGAATGAAAAACTGTTTTTT.

The V gene is TRBV4-2, the J gene TRBJ2-1, with 7 bases matching TRBD2. With V trimmed by 4 bases and J by 9 bases, 9 bases remained unmatched. Looked up from germline, CDR1 is LGHNA and CDR2 is YNFKEQ. The length of the CDR3 is 14 residues. For the CDR3, the DNA is TGTGCCAGCAGCCTGACTAGCTCGGAGGGTGAGCAGTTCTTC. This codes for CASSLTSSEGEQFF.

The rearrangement joins TRBV29-1 to TRBJ2-2; 7 bases are shared with TRBD1. CDR1 and CDR2 from the germline V gene are SQVTM and ANQGSEA. The CDR3 runs 16 residues. Unmatched junction bases numbered 9, after V lost 5 bases and J lost 0 bases. CDR3 nucleotides: TGCAGCGTTTTGAACTGGGACAGCGCGAACACCGGGGAGCTGTTTTTT. Translated: CSVLNWDSANTGELFF.

The chain has TRBV6-5 and TRBJ2-5, with D possibly being TRBD1 (7 bases). This CDR3 is built from 16 residues. In germline, CDR1 is MNHEY, CDR2 SVGAGI. Trimming shortened V by 0 bases and J by 1 base, and 12 bases separated the two germline ends. The CDR3 sequence: CASSYSRQGGQETQYF. DNA of the CDR3: TGTGCCAGCAGTTACTCGAGGCAGGGGGGCCAAGAGACCCAGTACTTC.

The CDR3 nucleotides are TGTGCCAGTAGTGTTCAGACTTCTATTCGTGGCTACACCTTC. This translates into CASSVQTSIRGYTF. J is TRBJ1-2 and V is TRBV19, with D hard to call. The CDR3 length is 14 residues. Trimming took 5 bases from V and 7 from J, leaving 17 bases between them. CDR1 and CDR2 (germline): LNHDA, SQIVND (reference sequence).

This chain links TRBV11-3 with TRBJ1-1; TRBD1 might be the D (6 bases). V was pared by 0 bases and J by 5 bases, with 19 bases between. From germline, CDR1 is SGHNT and CDR2 YENEEA. The CDR3 contains 17 residues. For the CDR3, the DNA is TGTGCCAGCAGCTTAGATTCTAGGACAGTGGTTTATACTGAAGCTTTCTTT. It is translated as CASSLDSRTVVYTEAFF.

This clone occurred once. The CDR3 sequence is CASSPGTGVNTEAFF. CDR3 DNA sequence: TGTGCCAGCAGTCCCGGGACAGGGGTGAACACTGAAGCTTTCTTT. This sequence joins TRBV7-9 and TRBJ1-1; TRBD1 matches 10 bases. In germline, CDR1 is SEHNR, CDR2 FQNEAQ (reference sequence). The CDR3 runs 15 residues. With 6 bases clipped from V and 0 bases from J, the junction kept 4 bases outside the gene matches.

This clone was recorded once. The chain couples TRBV13 to TRBJ2-7, with TRBD1 as a possible D gene (5 bases). The V end was cut by 0 bases, the J end by 0 bases, with 9 bases between. The CDR3 is made up of 15 amino acids. Looked up from germline, CDR1 is PRHDT and CDR2 is FYEKMQ (reference sequence). The chain's CDR3 is CASSLGREVSYEQYF. Here the CDR3 DNA reads TGTGCCAGCAGCTTAGGCAGGGAAGTCTCCTACGAGCAGTACTTC.

This chain uses TRBV7-9 with TRBJ2-2, with D tentatively TRBD2 (6 bases). Trimming shortened V by 3 bases and J by 5 bases, and 16 bases separated the two germline ends. The length of the CDR3 is 16 residues. The germline V gene encodes CDR1 SEHNR and CDR2 FQNEAQ (reference sequence). The CDR3 nucleotides read TGTGCCAGCAGCTTTATCCGGGGGAGTTTTACCGGGGAGCTGTTTTTT. Encoded protein: CASSFIRGSFTGELFF.

The CDR3 loop reads CASSYSRVGGEKLFF. The CDR3 region has the DNA TGTGCCAGCAGTTACTCGAGAGTGGGGGGTGAAAAACTGTTTTTT. The chain links TRBV6-6 to TRBJ1-4, with D maybe TRBD1 (5 bases). This CDR3 is built from 15 residues. Per germline, CDR1 MNHNY and CDR2 SVGAGI (reference sequence). V lost 0 bases, J lost 7 bases, and 12 bases lay in between.

J is TRBJ2-5 and V is TRBV5-4, with 9 bases identical to TRBD1. The V and J ends lost 0 bases and 5 bases, in that order; junction bases with no gene match: 14. The germline CDR1 and CDR2 sequences are SGHNT and YYREEE (reference sequence). The CDR3 has 18 amino acids. CDR3 loop: CASSLGKRQGGGRETQYF. The CDR3 DNA follows: TGTGCCAGCAGCTTGGGGAAAAGACAGGGGGGAGGCAGGGAGACCCAGTACTTC.

This clone was seen a few times. CDR3 sequence reads: CATGVAGNTIYF. In DNA form, the CDR3 reads TGTGCCACCGGAGTAGCTGGAAACACCATATATTTT. V usage is TRBV6-5 and J usage is TRBJ1-3; D gene unclear. V lost 10 bases to trimming and J lost 2 bases, with 9 bases between them. The V gene's germline CDR1 is MNHEY and CDR2 SVGAGI. The CDR3 is 12 amino acids.

This sequence joins TRBV6-5 and TRBJ1-4; 10 bases agree with TRBD1. CDR3 length equals 14 residues. The V gene's germline CDR1 is MNHEY and CDR2 SVGAGI. J was trimmed by 6 bases and V by 6 bases; bases with no gene match: 4. The CDR3 protein is CASSRGQGYEKLFF. The CDR3 nucleotides read TGTGCCAGCAGCCGGGGACAGGGGTATGAAAAACTGTTTTTT.

The chain employs TRBV28 and TRBJ2-7; no clear D gene. Germline lookup yields CDR1 MDHEN and CDR2 SYDVKM. The germline V and J ends were trimmed by 3 bases and 3 bases, with 3 bases remaining between them. This CDR3 comprises 11 residues. For the CDR3, the DNA is TGTGCCAGCAGTTTCAACTACGAGCAGTACTTC. Its protein is CASSFNYEQYF.

The rearrangement uses TRBV14 and TRBJ1-3; D is possibly TRBD1 (6 bases). Trimming removed 4 bases at V and 0 bases at J, with 19 bases between. The V gene's germline CDR1 is SGHDN and CDR2 FVKESK. The CDR3 is 18 amino acids. The CDR3 DNA is TGTGCCAGCAGCCCGGGAGGGGTGTACAGGGCCTCTGGAAACACCATATATTTT. Protein sequence: CASSPGGVYRASGNTIYF.

The gene calls are TRBV27 and TRBJ2-7; the match to TRBD2 covers 15 bases. Germline values: CDR1 MNHEY, CDR2 SMNVEV (reference sequence). The CDR3 runs to 18 residues. V lost 1 base and J lost 2; bases outside the gene matches: 6. CDR3 protein: CASSLYPGTSGRTYEQYV. In DNA form, the CDR3 reads TGTGCCAGCAGTTTATACCCCGGGACTAGCGGGAGGACCTACGAGCAGTACGTC.

V is TRBV5-1 and J is TRBJ2-3; D remains ambiguous. V shed 0 bases and J shed 4 bases, with 12 bases lying between them. This CDR3 has 15 residues. Per germline, CDR1 SGHRS and CDR2 YFSETQ. The CDR3, as DNA: TGCGCCAGCAGCTTGGGAGTAATTGCGGCAGATACGCAGTATTTT. Protein: CASSLGVIAADTQYF.

This clone is medium-sized. The rearrangement links TRBV6-6 to TRBJ2-1, with 10 bases lining up with TRBD2. The CDR3 is 16 residues long. V lost 2 bases and J lost 3; bases outside the gene matches: 4. Germline V gives CDR1 MNHNY, CDR2 SVGAGI (reference sequence). In nucleotides, the CDR3 is TGTGCCAGCAGTTACCTGCTAGCGGGGGACTACAATGAGCAGTTCTTC. Translating gives CASSYLLAGDYNEQFF.

This sequence joins TRBV10-2 and TRBJ1-3, with D maybe TRBD1 (6 bases). The CDR3 consists of 17 residues. CDR1 and CDR2 from the germline V gene are WSHSY and SAAADI. With 2 bases removed from V and 1 base from J, the gap between germline ends came to 15 bases. CDR3 bases: TGCGCCAGCAGTGAGCCCCGGGACACGCAATCTGGAAACACCATATATTTT. Residues: CASSEPRDTQSGNTIYF.

V usage is TRBV9 and J usage is TRBJ2-3, with D uncertain. From germline, CDR1 is SGDLS and CDR2 YYNGEE. The CDR3 contains 15 residues. V lost 0 bases, J lost 0 bases, and 8 bases lay in between. CDR3 DNA sequence: TGTGCCAGCAGCGTAGATTACTTAAGCACAGATACGCAGTATTTT. This gives the protein CASSVDYLSTDTQYF.

The J gene is TRBJ2-4, the V gene TRBV6-4, with 9 positions matching TRBD1. This CDR3 is 21 amino acids long. Trimming took 0 bases from V and 0 from J; bases not matched to a gene: 15. CDR1 and CDR2 (germline): MRHNA, SNTAGT. The CDR3 is CASSDSNTGGPTSLAKNIQYF. The CDR3 DNA sequence: TGTGCCAGCAGTGACTCGAATACAGGGGGCCCGACATCACTAGCCAAAAACATTCAGTACTTC.

The table lists this clone with a few counts. The chain joins TRBV28 to TRBJ2-7; D is ambiguous. V lost 3 bases and J 11 bases, leaving 11 bases between the germline ends. CDR3 length: 11 residues. Germline loops: CDR1 MDHEN, CDR2 SYDVKM. In DNA form, the CDR3 reads TGTGCCAGCAGTTTGGGCACCCGGGAGTACGTC. It translates to CASSLGTREYV.

This sequence joins TRBV10-1 and TRBJ2-7; 7 bases are shared with TRBD1. The J segment lost 2 bases and the V segment lost 4 bases, leaving 11 bases of the junction unmatched. There are 16 residues in the CDR3. CDR1 WNHNN and CDR2 SYGVQD come from the germline V gene (reference sequence). Here the CDR3 reads CASSAFRTGHPYEQYF. DNA of the CDR3: TGCGCCAGCAGTGCGTTTCGGACAGGACACCCCTACGAGCAGTACTTC.

Notes on this clone: The same CDR3 is also encoded by other DNA sequences in this sample. The chain recombines TRBV9 with TRBJ2-5; 13 bases map to TRBD2. Germline V CDR1 and CDR2: SGDLS, YYNGEE. Trimming cost V 3 bases and J 4 bases; bases outside gene matches: 0. The CDR3 runs 14 residues. The CDR3 DNA is TGTGCCAGCAGCGGGACTAGCGGGAGAGAGACCCAGTACTTC. Translated: CASSGTSGRETQYF.

The J gene is TRBJ2-7, the V gene TRBV27; D may be TRBD2 (5 bases). V lost 1 base and J 7 bases, leaving 14 bases between the germline ends. The CDR3 is 14 amino acids. CDR1 is MNHEY and CDR2 is SMNVEV in the germline V gene (reference sequence). CDR3 region: CASSLFTSSREQYF. The CDR3 DNA is TGTGCCAGCAGTTTATTCACTAGTTCTCGGGAGCAGTACTTC.

The chain employs TRBV13 and TRBJ2-7; 10 bases map to TRBD1. The CDR3 sequence is 15 residues long. The germline V gene encodes CDR1 PRHDT and CDR2 FYEKMQ (reference sequence). Trimming cost V 3 bases and J 5 bases; bases outside gene matches: 7. The CDR3 is CASSFRGTGVHEQYF. The CDR3 DNA sequence: TGTGCCAGCAGCTTTCGCGGGACAGGGGTCCACGAGCAGTACTTC. The full variable domain, in which reference TRBV13 and TRBJ2-7 provide the parts outside the CDR3, is AAGVIQSPRHLIKEKRETATLKCYPIPRHDTVYWYQQGPGQDPQFLISFYEKMQSDKGSIPDRFSAQQFSDYHSELNMSSLELGDSALYFCASSFRGTGVHEQYFGPGTRLTVT.